This T cell receptor (beta chain) was recovered during a study of human T cells and chemical hapten exposure. There are a few counts of this clonotype. TCRdb reanalysed the RACE reads using MiXCR and keeps one entry per CDR3 protein. The sample lists over 85,000 distinct CDR3 sequences; roughly 12% were seen once. V was clipped by 4 bases and J by 6 bases; unmatched bases: 5. The CDR3 runs 14 residues. From germline, CDR1 is SNHLY and CDR2 FYNNEI. Time point specified: patch test 1, 2 weeks after DPC sensitization. Treatment given: therapeutic diphenylcyclopropenone sensitization with weekly scalp DPC.

The chain employs TRBV2 and TRBJ2-3; TRBD2 agrees at 9 bases. This TCR was recovered from a woman between 35 and 50 years old with alopecia areata. Some clones in this sample may be carry-over from other donors' samples. Sample: whole blood, taken in connection with sensitization to the hapten diphenylcyclopropenone (DPC). CDR3 loop: CASSAIGLADTQYF. CDR3 nucleotide sequence: TGTGCCAGCAGTGCAATTGGACTAGCGGATACGCAGTATTTT.